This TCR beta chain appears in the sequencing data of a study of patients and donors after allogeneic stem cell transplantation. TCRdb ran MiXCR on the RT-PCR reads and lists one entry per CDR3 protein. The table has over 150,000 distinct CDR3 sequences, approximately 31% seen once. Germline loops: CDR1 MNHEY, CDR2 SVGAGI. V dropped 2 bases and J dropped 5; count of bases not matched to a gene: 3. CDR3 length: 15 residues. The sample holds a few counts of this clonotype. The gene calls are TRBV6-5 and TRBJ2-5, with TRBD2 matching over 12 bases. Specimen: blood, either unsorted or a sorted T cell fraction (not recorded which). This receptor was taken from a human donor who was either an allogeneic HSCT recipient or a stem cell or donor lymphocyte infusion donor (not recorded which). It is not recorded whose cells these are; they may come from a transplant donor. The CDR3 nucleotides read TGTGCCAGCAGTTACCTCGGACTAGCGGGGGAGACCCAGTACTTC. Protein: CASSYLGLAGETQYF.